This entry lists 31 T cell receptor beta chains sequenced from one sample in a study of T cell responses to AZD1222 COVID-19 vaccine. Profiling relied on immunoSEQ multiplex PCR, and the TCRdb table lists in-frame clones only, not all of them. The sample has about 140,000 clones, roughly 88% seen once; the top ten hold over 7%. This specimen consisted of peripheral blood, obtained on day 0 of AZD1222 vaccination. Receptors were obtained from an adult in good health.

The chain employs TRBV5-6 and TRBJ1-2, with no clear D. In germline, CDR1 is SGHDT, CDR2 YYEEEE. V was cut by 7 bases and J by 4 bases, with 11 bases left in between. The CDR3 runs 12 residues. CDR3 loop: CASSADLYGYTF. CDR3 DNA sequence: TGTGCCAGCTCAGCAGACCTCTATGGCTACACCTTC.

This clone turned up a few times. The CDR3 sequence is CASSEGNTEAFF. DNA for the CDR3: TGTGCCAGCAGTGAGGGGAACACTGAAGCTTTCTTT. This chain connects TRBV2 to TRBJ1-1, with D unclear. CDR1 and CDR2 (germline): SNHLY, FYNNEI. There are 12 residues in the CDR3. V was trimmed by 3 bases and J by 1 base, leaving 3 bases between them.

The CDR3 region has the DNA TGTGCCAGTAGTCCCCTGCACAGACCCCAGCATTTT. The encoded protein is CASSPLHRPQHF. This sequence joins TRBV19 and TRBJ1-5, with D uncertain. V was cut by 5 bases and J by 10 bases, with 12 bases left in between. The CDR3 extends over 12 amino acids. Germline V gene data show CDR1 as LNHDA and CDR2 as SQIVND (reference sequence). The complete variable domain, with remaining parts taken from reference TRBV19 and TRBJ1-5, reads DGGITQSPKYLFRKEGQNVTLSCEQNLNHDAMYWYRQDPGQGLRLIYYSQIVNDFQKGDIAEGYSVSREKKESFPLTVTSAQKNPTAFYLCASSPLHRPQHFGDGTRLSIL.

This chain uses TRBV19 with TRBJ1-1, with a tentative D call TRBD1 (6 bases). Trimming stripped 5 bases from V and 0 bases from J, with 19 bases between. CDR1 LNHDA and CDR2 SQIVND come from the germline V gene (reference sequence). The CDR3 is 17 residues long. The DNA of the CDR3 is TGTGCCAGTAGTTCCACTTCCTCCGGGACAATGAACACTGAAGCTTTCTTT. As protein: CASSSTSSGTMNTEAFF.

This chain links TRBV7-2 with TRBJ1-1, with D hard to call. Germline V gene lookup returns CDR1 SGHTA and CDR2 FQGNSA. Deletions cut 5 bases from V and 0 bases from J, with 16 bases between. This CDR3 has 16 amino acids. CDR3 coding DNA: TGTGCCAGCAGCCCCAGGATGAGAGGGCTGAACACTGAAGCTTTCTTT. Translated, it gives CASSPRMRGLNTEAFF. The full variable domain, with the rest looked up from reference TRBV7-2 and TRBJ1-1, is GAGVSQSPSNKVTEKGKDVELRCDPISGHTALYWYRQSLGQGLEFLIYFQGNSAPDKSGLPSDRFSAERTGGSVSTLTIQRTQQEDSAVYLCASSPRMRGLNTEAFFGQGTRLTVV.

This clone turned up a few times. V is TRBV21-1 and J is TRBJ1-6. TRBV21-1 is reported as a pseudogene. This CDR3 has 17 residues. CDR3 in amino acids: CASSKSSGTCGISPLHF. CDR3 in DNA: TGTGCCAGCAGCAAAAGCTCGGGGACTTGTGGGATTTCACCCCTCCACTTT.

This clone has just one count. Other nucleotide sequences from this sample produce the same CDR3. This chain joins TRBV5-1 and TRBJ2-5, with 7 positions matching TRBD1. The CDR3 has 14 amino acids. With V trimmed by 0 bases and J by 2 bases, 1 base remained unmatched. The germline V gene encodes CDR1 SGHRS and CDR2 YFSETQ. CDR3 protein: CASSLAGQQETQYF. The CDR3, as DNA: TGCGCCAGCAGCTTGGCGGGACAGCAAGAGACCCAGTACTTC. The entire variable domain, with the rest obtained from reference TRBV5-1 and TRBJ2-5, is as follows: KAGVTQTPRYLIKTRGQQVTLSCSPISGHRSVSWYQQTPGQGLQFLFEYFSETQRNKGNFPGRFSGRQFSNSRSEMNVSTLELGDSALYLCASSLAGQQETQYFGPGTRLLVL.

The table lists this clone with a few counts. This rearrangement joins TRBV7-9 to TRBJ2-3, with 11 bases identical to TRBD2. Germline CDR1 SEHNR, CDR2 FQNEAQ (reference sequence). This CDR3 contains 17 residues. Losses at the gene ends were 5 bases for V and 5 bases for J; bases not matched to a gene: 12. CDR3 residues: CASSPFSPSGGIDTQYF. CDR3 sequence (DNA): TGTGCCAGCAGCCCCTTTTCGCCTAGCGGGGGGATAGATACGCAGTATTTT.

This clone was counted between two and nine times. This rearrangement joins TRBV27 to TRBJ1-3; no reliable D call. Between the trimmed V and J ends, which lost 1 base and 4 bases, there was a span of 5 bases. The CDR3 contains 13 residues. Germline V lookup: CDR1 MNHEY, CDR2 SMNVEV (reference sequence). The CDR3 region is CASSLLQGNTIYF. In nucleotides, the CDR3 is TGTGCCAGCAGTTTATTACAGGGAAACACCATATATTTT.

J is TRBJ2-5 and V is TRBV27; 11 nucleotides agree with TRBD2. With 0 bases clipped from V and 4 bases from J, the junction kept 4 bases outside the gene matches. Germline V gene sequence: CDR1 MNHEY, CDR2 SMNVEV (reference sequence). The CDR3 sequence is 16 residues long. The CDR3 DNA is TGTGCCAGCAGTTTATCCCTAGCGGGGGGTGGAGAGACCCAGTACTTC. It translates to CASSLSLAGGGETQYF.

A single count supports this clone. The V and J genes are TRBV7-2 and TRBJ2-7, with D unresolved. V gave up 5 bases and J gave up 2 bases, with 10 bases separating them. Germline-derived CDR1 and CDR2 are SGHTA and FQGNSA. This CDR3 is 13 amino acids long. The CDR3 DNA sequence: TGTGCCAGCAGCCCGTCGCCGACCTACGAGCAGTACTTC. Protein sequence: CASSPSPTYEQYF.

V gene TRBV11-3 combines with J gene TRBJ2-1, with unresolved D. Trimming pared 4 bases from V and 4 bases from J, leaving 5 bases between. This CDR3 spans 12 amino acids. CDR1 SGHNT and CDR2 YENEEA come from the germline V gene. The DNA of the CDR3 is TGTGCCAGCAGCTCCCGTTACAATGAGCAGTTCTTC. Protein sequence: CASSSRYNEQFF.

The V gene is TRBV5-6, the J gene TRBJ1-6; D gene unclear. The germline V and J ends were trimmed by 4 bases and 7 bases, with 15 bases remaining between them. The CDR3 totals 15 residues. CDR1 and CDR2 (germline): SGHDT, YYEEEE. CDR3 protein: CASSLTVYGNSPLHF. CDR3 coding DNA: TGTGCCAGCAGCCTTACAGTTTACGGGAATTCACCCCTCCACTTT.

CDR3 DNA: TGTGCCAGCAGTTTTAGCGAAAGCTCCTACAATGAGCAGTTCTTC. Protein product: CASSFSESSYNEQFF. This chain joins TRBV2 and TRBJ2-1; D may be TRBD2 (5 bases). Germline values: CDR1 SNHLY, CDR2 FYNNEI. Trimming took off 5 bases at V and 0 bases at J, with 11 bases between the two ends. The CDR3 spans 15 residues.

The table lists this clone with a count of one. The rearrangement uses TRBV5-5 and TRBJ1-4; D perhaps matches TRBD1 (5 bases). Trimming cost V 4 bases and J 8 bases, with 15 bases left between them. This CDR3 region has 14 residues. CDR1 SGHKS and CDR2 YYEKEE come from the germline V gene (reference sequence). CDR3 coding DNA: TGTGCCAGCAGCCCTCTTCGGACATCAGAAAAACTGTTTTTT. It is translated as CASSPLRTSEKLFF. Filled out from reference TRBV5-5 and TRBJ1-4, the complete variable domain reads DAGVTQSPTHLIKTRGQQVTLRCSPISGHKSVSWYQQVLGQGPQFIFQYYEKEERGRGNFPDRFSARQFPNYSSELNVNALLLGDSALYLCASSPLRTSEKLFFGSGTQLSVL.

The chain joins TRBV6-6 to TRBJ1-2, with no clear D. Germline CDR1 and CDR2: MNHNY and SVGAGI (reference sequence). This CDR3 comprises 15 residues. Trimming took off 2 bases at V and 2 bases at J, with 12 bases between the two ends. CDR3 protein: CASSYEAGANYGYTF. The CDR3 DNA follows: TGTGCCAGCAGTTACGAGGCGGGCGCGAACTATGGCTACACCTTC.

The chain couples TRBV6-1 to TRBJ1-2; D is perhaps TRBD1 (5 bases). The CDR3 loop spans 16 amino acids. Germline V gene sequence: CDR1 MNHNS, CDR2 SASEGT. Deletions cut 2 bases from V and 4 bases from J, with 17 bases between. CDR3 in amino acids: CASSESWGWSSYGYTF. The CDR3 DNA reads as TGTGCCAGCAGTGAATCCTGGGGGTGGTCAAGCTATGGCTACACCTTC.

With regard to this clone: An end of the junction does not agree with germline; a read error may underlie this. The rearrangement uses TRBV7-7 and TRBJ1-1; D perhaps matches TRBD1 (6 bases). The CDR3 runs 13 residues. Per germline, CDR1 SSHAT and CDR2 FNYEAQ (reference sequence). This CDR3 reads CASSSDRNTEAFF. The CDR3, as DNA: TGTGCTAGCAGCTCGGACAGAAACACTGAAGCTTTCTTT.

Here the CDR3 reads CASSLWDSSTDTQYF. As DNA, the CDR3 is TGTGCCAGCAGCCTATGGGACAGTAGCACAGATACGCAGTATTTT. This chain uses TRBV28 with TRBJ2-3, with 7 bases lining up with TRBD1. This CDR3 is 15 amino acids long. The V gene's germline CDR1 is MDHEN and CDR2 SYDVKM. V shed 6 bases and J 0 bases; nucleotides not matched to a gene: 6.

J is TRBJ2-3 and V is TRBV27; D may be TRBD1 or TRBD2 (6 bases each). Germline V gene lookup returns CDR1 MNHEY and CDR2 SMNVEV (reference sequence). The CDR3 loop spans 16 amino acids. Trimming stripped 2 bases from V and 6 bases from J, with 18 bases between. The CDR3 region is CASSLGGNRVWDTQYF. The DNA of the CDR3 is TGTGCCAGCAGTTTAGGGGGGAACAGGGTGTGGGATACGCAGTATTTT.

The chain uses TRBV7-6 and TRBJ2-1; TRBD2 agrees at 14 bases. Germline V lookup: CDR1 SGHVS, CDR2 FNYEAQ. The CDR3 consists of 16 residues. V dropped 5 bases and J dropped 4; count of bases not matched to a gene: 4. CDR3: CASSAGLAGAYNEQFF. The CDR3 nucleotides are TGTGCCAGCAGCGCGGGACTAGCGGGAGCTTACAATGAGCAGTTCTTC.

V is TRBV10-3 and J is TRBJ1-1; 9 positions match TRBD1. The J segment lost 4 bases and the V segment lost 3 bases, leaving 9 bases of the junction unmatched. Germline CDR1 is ENHRY and CDR2 is SYGVKD. The CDR3 is 16 amino acids. DNA for the CDR3: TGTGCCATCAGTGAAAGGACAGGGGCATTAGGCACTGAAGCTTTCTTT. It yields the protein CAISERTGALGTEAFF.

The chain uses TRBV10-3 and TRBJ1-1; 8 bases are shared with TRBD1. The CDR3 covers 14 residues. In germline, CDR1 is ENHRY, CDR2 SYGVKD. With V trimmed by 4 bases and J by 7 bases, 8 bases remained unmatched. The chain's CDR3 is CAISGATGEGEAFF. The CDR3 nucleotides read TGTGCCATCAGTGGGGCGACAGGGGAAGGTGAAGCTTTCTTT.

The CDR3: CSVGGLQETQYF. The CDR3 DNA sequence: TGCAGCGTTGGAGGGCTCCAAGAGACCCAGTACTTC. The chain uses TRBV29-1 and TRBJ2-5, with D maybe TRBD2 (5 bases). Germline V gene data show CDR1 as SQVTM and CDR2 as ANQGSEA. The CDR3 consists of 12 residues. V was pared by 4 bases and J by 1 base, with 7 bases between.

The chain uses TRBV19 and TRBJ1-1; 7 bases match TRBD1. The CDR3 length is 14 residues. Germline CDR1 and CDR2: LNHDA and SQIVND (reference sequence). The junction had 4 bases not matched to a gene; V was cut back by 6 bases and J by 0 bases. CDR3 bases: TGTGCCAGTAGCCAGGGGGGAATGAACACTGAAGCTTTCTTT. Amino acids: CASSQGGMNTEAFF. Full variable domain (missing parts from reference TRBV19 and TRBJ1-1): DGGITQSPKYLFRKEGQNVTLSCEQNLNHDAMYWYRQDPGQGLRLIYYSQIVNDFQKGDIAEGYSVSREKKESFPLTVTSAQKNPTAFYLCASSQGGMNTEAFFGQGTRLTVV.

The J gene is TRBJ2-1, the V gene TRBV15; TRBD2 is a possible D gene (6 bases). The CDR3 totals 15 residues. With 1 base removed from V and 4 bases from J, the gap between germline ends came to 11 bases. Per the germline V gene, CDR1 is LNHNV and CDR2 is YYDKDF (reference sequence). CDR3: CATSRAGERYNEQFF. The CDR3 DNA sequence: TGTGCCACCAGCAGAGCGGGAGAACGTTACAATGAGCAGTTCTTC.

V usage is TRBV10-3 and J usage is TRBJ1-2, with 9 bases lining up with TRBD1. Germline V gene sequence: CDR1 ENHRY, CDR2 SYGVKD. This CDR3 has 13 amino acids. Losses at the gene ends were 6 bases for V and 6 bases for J; bases not matched to a gene: 5. This CDR3 is CAIRGTGKDGYTF. The CDR3 DNA is TGTGCCATCAGGGGGACAGGGAAGGATGGCTACACCTTC.

This chain connects TRBV7-6 to TRBJ1-4, with D possibly being TRBD1 (5 bases). Germline lookup yields CDR1 SGHVS and CDR2 FNYEAQ. This CDR3 region has 14 residues. The ends were cut back, 5 bases at V and 5 bases at J, with 12 bases in the middle. The CDR3 coding sequence is TGTGCCAGCAGCCCCGGGACGGTCAATGAAAAACTGTTTTTT. Protein product: CASSPGTVNEKLFF.

The chain has TRBV2 and TRBJ2-1; 10 bases map to TRBD2. CDR1 and CDR2 from the germline V gene are SNHLY and FYNNEI. The V and J ends lost 8 bases and 8 bases, in that order; junction bases with no gene match: 12. The CDR3 extends over 15 amino acids. The CDR3 sequence is CASGPAGGPVYEQFF. CDR3 nucleotides: TGTGCCAGCGGGCCAGCGGGGGGGCCGGTCTATGAGCAGTTCTTC.

The V and J genes are TRBV30 and TRBJ1-6; D is possibly TRBD1 (5 bases). V gave up 2 bases and J gave up 7 bases, with 15 bases separating them. CDR3 size: 15 residues. Germline V CDR1 and CDR2: GTSNPN, SVGIG (reference sequence). The CDR3 spells CAWSLGQGRNSPLHF. The CDR3 nucleotides read TGTGCCTGGAGTCTAGGCCAGGGACGCAATTCACCCCTCCACTTT.

This clone was found once. The V call is TRBV18, the J call TRBJ2-1; possibly TRBD2 for D (5 bases). Germline V gene sequence: CDR1 KGHSH, CDR2 LQKENI. This CDR3 has 15 amino acids. V was shortened by 6 bases and J by 10 bases, with 22 bases between the two germline ends. This chain's CDR3 is CASSSRSGSLEEQFF. As DNA, the CDR3 is TGTGCCAGCTCCTCGAGAAGCGGAAGTCTAGAGGAGCAGTTCTTC.